The sample holds a few counts of the clone carrying this T cell receptor beta chain. Its target is unknown. There are 16 residues in the CDR3. Losses at the gene ends were 1 base for V and 8 bases for J; bases not matched to a gene: 7. The germline CDR1 and CDR2 sequences are MNHNS and SASEGT. This record comes from a study of T cell repertoires in cytomegalovirus infection. Study-level information: The study used recently identified HLA-C-restricted and well-studied HLA-B-restricted CMV epitopes. Study-wide results and caveats: Cumulative frequency (of public TCR beta family members) identified carriers of CMV plus the relevant HLA.

TCRdb reprocessed the reads with MiXCR, giving one entry per CDR3 protein. The sample contains 700,000 to 950,000 distinct CDR3 sequences, approximately 29% of which appear only once. The rearrangement links TRBV6-1 to TRBJ2-1; 11 nucleotides line up with TRBD2. Sequencing used cultured CD8+ T cells from PBMCs, obtained from culture after CMV antigen stimulation. The TCR sequence derives from a human donor in good health (CMV status not recorded). Some clones in this sample may be carry-over from other donors' samples. The CDR3 sequence: CASSEGSGGALDEQFF. The CDR3 region has the DNA TGTGCCAGCAGTGAAGGTAGCGGGGGGGCCTTAGATGAGCAGTTCTTC.